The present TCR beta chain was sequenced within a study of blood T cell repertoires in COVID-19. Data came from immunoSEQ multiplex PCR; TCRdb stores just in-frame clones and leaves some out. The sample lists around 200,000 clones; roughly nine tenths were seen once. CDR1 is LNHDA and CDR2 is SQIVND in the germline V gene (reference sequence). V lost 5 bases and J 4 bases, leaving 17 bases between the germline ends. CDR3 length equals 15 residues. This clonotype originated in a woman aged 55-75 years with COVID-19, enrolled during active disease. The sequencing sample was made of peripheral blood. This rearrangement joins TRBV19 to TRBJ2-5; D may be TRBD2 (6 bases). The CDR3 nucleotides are TGTGCCAGTAGTGGGTCGGGAGTCCCGGGAGAGACCCAGTACTTC. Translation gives CASSGSGVPGETQYF.